The 12 T cell receptor beta chains in this list originate from one sample, sequenced in a study of blood T cells in healthy people across ages. Through a sample-barcoded 5' primer and a J-beta primer mix, a second PCR was run for roughly 6 to 11 cycles. MiXCR, run by TCRdb on the 5' RACE reads, gives a single entry per CDR3 protein. The repertoire holds about 1.4 million distinct CDR3 sequences, with 59% as singletons. The sequenced sample was blood. These receptors were collected from a man younger than 30 in good health.

The chain recombines TRBV20-1 with TRBJ1-2; D may be TRBD1 (6 bases). Looked up from germline, CDR1 is DFQATT and CDR2 is SNEGSKA (reference sequence). V was clipped by 5 bases and J by 7 bases, with 14 bases between them. The CDR3 has 12 amino acids. The CDR3 DNA is TGCAGTGCTCAACAGGGTTCGGCTGGCTACACCTTC. Translation: CSAQQGSAGYTF.

This clonotype was counted ten times or more. The chain joins TRBV27 to TRBJ2-1; 7 nucleotides agree with TRBD2. The CDR3 runs 12 residues. V dropped 5 bases and J dropped 6; count of bases not matched to a gene: 1. The V gene's germline CDR1 is MNHEY and CDR2 SMNVEV (reference sequence). CDR3 sequence reads: CASSTGGNEQFF. The CDR3 DNA reads as TGTGCCAGCAGTACGGGGGGCAATGAGCAGTTCTTC.

The chain employs TRBV28 and TRBJ2-3; TRBD1 might be the D (6 bases). The CDR3 covers 16 residues. V lost 3 bases, J lost 2 bases, and 15 bases lay in between. Germline CDR1 and CDR2: MDHEN and SYDVKM. For the CDR3, the DNA is TGTGCCAGCAGTTTCCCGGGACAACTGAACACAGATACGCAGTATTTT. Translation gives CASSFPGQLNTDTQYF.

The J gene is TRBJ1-4, the V gene TRBV29-1, with 7 positions matching TRBD1. There are 14 residues in the CDR3. V lost 6 bases, J lost 2 bases, and 6 bases stayed unmatched. Germline V lookup: CDR1 SQVTM, CDR2 ANQGSEA. Here the CDR3 DNA reads TGCAGCGTGGGAGCCAGGGGGACTAATGAAAAACTGTTTTTT. Translating gives CSVGARGTNEKLFF.

This clonotype appeared a few times. The chain joins TRBV2 to TRBJ2-4; D is ambiguous. Per the germline V gene, CDR1 is SNHLY and CDR2 is FYNNEI. This CDR3 has 10 amino acids. V was shortened by 9 bases and J by 11 bases, with 11 bases between the two germline ends. CDR3 region: CASVGVVQYF. For the CDR3, the DNA is TGTGCCAGTGTGGGTGTTGTTCAGTACTTC.

The rearrangement links TRBV5-5 to TRBJ2-1; D gene unclear. The DNA end is more similar to TRBJ2-7, so the J call may be wrong. Germline-derived CDR1 and CDR2 are SGHKS and YYEKEE (reference sequence). CDR3 length: 14 residues. The DNA for the CDR3 is TGTGCCAGCACACTTTCCGGTAGCTCCTACGAGCAGTACTTC. It specifies CASTLSGSSYEQYF.

A few counts support this clonotype. The CDR3: CASSAPPGTEAFF. CDR3 bases: TGTGCCAGCAGTGCCCCCCCGGGAACTGAAGCTTTCTTT. This sequence joins TRBV27 and TRBJ1-1; no clear D gene. The germline V gene has CDR1 MNHEY and CDR2 SMNVEV (reference sequence). The germline V and J ends were trimmed by 5 bases and 5 bases, with 12 bases remaining between them. The CDR3 length is 13 residues.

The rearrangement links TRBV6-1 to TRBJ2-5, with a tentative D call TRBD2 (6 bases). V was shortened by 3 bases and J by 0 bases, with 11 bases between the two germline ends. The CDR3 is made up of 15 amino acids. Germline CDR1 and CDR2: MNHNS and SASEGT. The CDR3 DNA sequence: TGTGCCAGCAGTGAGGCGGGGTCGTACCAAGAGACCCAGTACTTC. This codes for CASSEAGSYQETQYF.

On this clonotype: The germline gene is not matched at one end of the junction; a read error may be the cause. The chain is built from TRBV4-1 and TRBJ2-3, with TRBD1 identical over 9 bases. The CDR3 runs 15 residues. Germline V gene data show CDR1 as MGHRA and CDR2 as YSYEKL. In DNA form, the CDR3 reads TGCGCCAGCAGCCCGGGACAGGGAATGACAGGTACGCAGTATTTT. This sequence encodes CASSPGQGMTGTQYF.

This clonotype was recorded only once. This chain links TRBV6-5 with TRBJ2-7; a weak D match, TRBD2 (6 bases). CDR1 is MNHEY and CDR2 is SVGAGI in the germline V gene. Between the trimmed V and J ends, which lost 0 bases and 7 bases, there was a span of 16 bases. The CDR3 runs 15 residues. The CDR3 region is CASSYSSGLQGEQYF. In DNA, the CDR3 is TGTGCCAGCAGTTACTCGAGCGGGCTGCAGGGTGAGCAGTACTTC.

This clonotype was seen a few times. The chain links TRBV5-1 to TRBJ1-2, with D possibly TRBD1 on 6 matching bases. The CDR3 loop spans 14 amino acids. The V end was cut by 5 bases, the J end by 2 bases, with 13 bases between. Germline V gene lookup returns CDR1 SGHRS and CDR2 YFSETQ. This CDR3 is CASRFDRSNYGYTF. CDR3 sequence (DNA): TGCGCCAGCAGGTTTGACAGGTCCAACTATGGCTACACCTTC.

The chain has TRBV29-1 and TRBJ2-5, with TRBD1 identical over 8 bases. V shed 5 bases and J 4 bases; nucleotides not matched to a gene: 6. CDR3 length: 13 amino acids. Germline CDR1 is SQVTM and CDR2 is ANQGSEA. CDR3 region: CSVRRGTGETQYF. The CDR3 DNA reads as TGCAGCGTTCGACGCGGGACAGGAGAGACCCAGTACTTC.